Only one count was recorded for the clone carrying this TCR beta chain. The antigen is undetermined. Sampled while nominally healthy, donors likely had unrecorded immune exposures. PCR used 60 Vbeta primers and 13 Jbeta primers. Clones were read by immunoSEQ multiplex PCR, and TCRdb kept only the in-frame ones, dropping some. The data show some 190,000 clones, 81% seen once. The germline gives CDR1 SGHRS, CDR2 YFSETQ. The CDR3 is made up of 14 amino acids. V was trimmed by 2 bases and J by 2 bases, leaving 11 bases between them. The data were obtained in a study of cytomegalovirus exposure and HLA in healthy donors. Whole-study results and caveats: Accurate prediction of HLA-A and HLA-B alleles (for most subjects) was reportedly achieved from TCR beta sequences.

The sequence derives from a man between 18 and 29 years old in good health and CMV-seronegative. The genes are TRBV5-1 and TRBJ2-7, with D perhaps matching TRBD2 (6 bases). Sequenced input: PBMCs. Here the CDR3 reads CASSFTEGTYEQYF. The CDR3 coding sequence is TGCGCCAGCAGCTTTACGGAGGGTACCTACGAGCAGTACTTC.